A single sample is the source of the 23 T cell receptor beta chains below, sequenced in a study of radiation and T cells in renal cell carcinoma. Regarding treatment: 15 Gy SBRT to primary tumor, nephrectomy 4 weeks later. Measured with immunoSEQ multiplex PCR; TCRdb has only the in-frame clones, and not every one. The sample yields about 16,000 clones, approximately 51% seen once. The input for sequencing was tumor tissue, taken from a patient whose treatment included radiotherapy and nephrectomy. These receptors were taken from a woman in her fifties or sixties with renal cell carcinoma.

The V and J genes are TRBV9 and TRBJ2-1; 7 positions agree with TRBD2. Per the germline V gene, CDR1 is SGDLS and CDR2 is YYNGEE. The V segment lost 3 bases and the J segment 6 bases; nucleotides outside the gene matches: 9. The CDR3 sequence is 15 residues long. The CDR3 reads CASSEGSGATNEQFF. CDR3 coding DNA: TGTGCCAGCAGCGAAGGGAGCGGGGCCACCAATGAGCAGTTCTTC.

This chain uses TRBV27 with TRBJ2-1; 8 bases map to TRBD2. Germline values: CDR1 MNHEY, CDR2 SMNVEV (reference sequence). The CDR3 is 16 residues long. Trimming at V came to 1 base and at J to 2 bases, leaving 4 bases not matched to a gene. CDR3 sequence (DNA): TGTGCCAGCAGTTTATTTGCGGGAGGCGCCTACAATGAGCAGTTCTTC. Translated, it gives CASSLFAGGAYNEQFF.

CDR3 region: CASSPHTGNTGELFF. The CDR3 nucleotides read TGTGCCAGCAGCCCCCATACAGGGAACACCGGGGAGCTGTTTTTT. The V call is TRBV5-6, the J call TRBJ2-2; D is perhaps TRBD1 (5 bases). V shed 4 bases and J shed 1 base, with 11 bases lying between them. Germline lookup yields CDR1 SGHDT and CDR2 YYEEEE. The CDR3 has 15 amino acids.

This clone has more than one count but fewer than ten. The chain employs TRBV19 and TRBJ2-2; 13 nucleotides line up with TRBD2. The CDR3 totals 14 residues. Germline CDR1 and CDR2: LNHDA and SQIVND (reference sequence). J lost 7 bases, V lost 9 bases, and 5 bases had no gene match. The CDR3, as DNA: TGTGCCAGCCAGACTAGCGGGGGGCACGGGGAGCTGTTTTTT. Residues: CASQTSGGHGELFF.

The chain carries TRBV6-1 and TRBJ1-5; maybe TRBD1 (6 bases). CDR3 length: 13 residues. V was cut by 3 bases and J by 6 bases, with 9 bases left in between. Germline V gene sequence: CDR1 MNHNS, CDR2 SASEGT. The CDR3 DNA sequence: TGTGCCAGCAGTGACGGGACAATTCAGCCCCAGCATTTT. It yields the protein CASSDGTIQPQHF.

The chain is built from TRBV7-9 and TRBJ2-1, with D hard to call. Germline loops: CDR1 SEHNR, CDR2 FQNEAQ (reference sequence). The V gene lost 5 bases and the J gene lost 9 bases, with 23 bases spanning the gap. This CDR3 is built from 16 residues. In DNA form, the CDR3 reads TGTGCCAGCAGCCCGGCTCTAGACCTGGCGTCGGTTGAGCAGTTCTTC. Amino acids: CASSPALDLASVEQFF.

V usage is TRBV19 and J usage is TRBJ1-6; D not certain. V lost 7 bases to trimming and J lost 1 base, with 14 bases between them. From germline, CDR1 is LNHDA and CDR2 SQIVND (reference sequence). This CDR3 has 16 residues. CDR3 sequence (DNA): TGTGCCAGTATCCCGAGGGCCGATTCCTATAATTCACCCCTCCACTTT. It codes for CASIPRADSYNSPLHF.

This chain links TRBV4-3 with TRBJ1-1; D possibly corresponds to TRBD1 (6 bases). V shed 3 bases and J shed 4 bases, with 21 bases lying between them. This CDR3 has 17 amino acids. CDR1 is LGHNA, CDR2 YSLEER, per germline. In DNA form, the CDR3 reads TGCGCCAGCAGCCACCTCTCCCAGGGGCCGGGGCTCACTGAAGCTTTCTTT. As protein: CASSHLSQGPGLTEAFF.

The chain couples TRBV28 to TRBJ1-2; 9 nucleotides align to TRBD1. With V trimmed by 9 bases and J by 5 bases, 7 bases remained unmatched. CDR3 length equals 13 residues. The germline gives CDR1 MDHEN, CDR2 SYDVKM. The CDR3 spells CASFTGGWYGYTF. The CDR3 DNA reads TGTGCCAGTTTTACAGGGGGCTGGTATGGCTACACCTTC.

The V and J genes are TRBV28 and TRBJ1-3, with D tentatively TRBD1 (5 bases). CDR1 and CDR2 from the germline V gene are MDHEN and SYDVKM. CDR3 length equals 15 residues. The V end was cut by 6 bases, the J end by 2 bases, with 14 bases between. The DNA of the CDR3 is TGTGCCAGCAGCCTTTGGAGGGACGCTGGAAACACCATATATTTT. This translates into CASSLWRDAGNTIYF.

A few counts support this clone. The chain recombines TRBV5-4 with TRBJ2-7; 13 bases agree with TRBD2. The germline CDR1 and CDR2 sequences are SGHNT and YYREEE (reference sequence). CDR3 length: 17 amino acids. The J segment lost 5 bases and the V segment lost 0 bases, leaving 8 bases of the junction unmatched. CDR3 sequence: CASSLVGWTSGSNEQYF. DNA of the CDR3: TGTGCCAGCAGCTTGGTAGGCTGGACTAGCGGGAGCAACGAGCAGTACTTC.

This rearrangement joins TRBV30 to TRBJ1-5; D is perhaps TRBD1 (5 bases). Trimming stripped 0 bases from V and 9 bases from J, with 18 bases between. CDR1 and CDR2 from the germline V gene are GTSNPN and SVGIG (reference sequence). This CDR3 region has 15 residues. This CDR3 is CAWSVGTSTVGPQHF. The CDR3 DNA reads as TGTGCCTGGAGTGTAGGGACTTCCACGGTAGGGCCCCAGCATTTT.

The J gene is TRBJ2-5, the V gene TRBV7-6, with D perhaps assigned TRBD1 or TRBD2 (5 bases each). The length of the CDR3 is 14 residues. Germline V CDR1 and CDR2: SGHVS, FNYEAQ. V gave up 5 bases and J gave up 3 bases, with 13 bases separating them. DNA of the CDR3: TGTGCCAGCAGCCCTGGGACGTTGGAAGAGACCCAGTACTTC. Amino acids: CASSPGTLEETQYF.

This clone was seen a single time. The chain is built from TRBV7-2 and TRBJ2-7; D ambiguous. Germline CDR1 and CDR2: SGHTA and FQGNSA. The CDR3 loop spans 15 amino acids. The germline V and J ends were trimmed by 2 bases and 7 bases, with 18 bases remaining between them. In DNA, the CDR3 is TGTGCCAGCAGCTTATACCAAAACCCCTCTGGGGAGCAGTACTTC. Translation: CASSLYQNPSGEQYF.

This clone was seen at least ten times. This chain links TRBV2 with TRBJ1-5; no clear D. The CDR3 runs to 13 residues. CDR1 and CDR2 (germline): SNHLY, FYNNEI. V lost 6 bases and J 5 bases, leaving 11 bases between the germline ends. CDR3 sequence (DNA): TGTGCCAGCAGCCAGGAGGGTTATCAGCCCCAGCATTTT. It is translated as CASSQEGYQPQHF.

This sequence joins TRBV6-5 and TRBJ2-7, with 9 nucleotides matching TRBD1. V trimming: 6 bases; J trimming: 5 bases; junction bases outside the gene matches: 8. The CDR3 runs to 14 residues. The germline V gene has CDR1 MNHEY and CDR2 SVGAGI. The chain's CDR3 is CASRSTGGIHEQYF. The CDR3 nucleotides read TGTGCCAGCAGGTCGACAGGGGGGATCCACGAGCAGTACTTC.

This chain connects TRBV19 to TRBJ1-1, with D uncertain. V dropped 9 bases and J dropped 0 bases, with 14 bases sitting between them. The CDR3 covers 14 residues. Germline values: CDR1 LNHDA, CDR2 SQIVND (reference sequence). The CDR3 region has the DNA TGTGCCAGCCTCGACCCGGCCGTGAACACTGAAGCTTTCTTT. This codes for CASLDPAVNTEAFF. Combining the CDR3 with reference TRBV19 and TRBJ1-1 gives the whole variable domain DGGITQSPKYLFRKEGQNVTLSCEQNLNHDAMYWYRQDPGQGLRLIYYSQIVNDFQKGDIAEGYSVSREKKESFPLTVTSAQKNPTAFYLCASLDPAVNTEAFFGQGTRLTVV.

Written as DNA, the CDR3 is TGCGCCAGCAGTGTTTCTAGCGGGGAAGATACGCAGTATTTT. It yields the protein CASSVSSGEDTQYF. The V call is TRBV5-1, the J call TRBJ2-3; the match to TRBD2 covers 9 bases. The CDR3 is 14 amino acids. The J segment lost 5 bases and the V segment lost 5 bases, leaving 6 bases of the junction unmatched. The germline V gene has CDR1 SGHRS and CDR2 YFSETQ.

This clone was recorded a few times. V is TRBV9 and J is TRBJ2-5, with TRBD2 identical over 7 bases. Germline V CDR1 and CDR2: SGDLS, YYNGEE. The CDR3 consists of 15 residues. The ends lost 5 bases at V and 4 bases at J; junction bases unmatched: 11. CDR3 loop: CASRKGAGGGETQYF. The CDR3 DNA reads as TGTGCCAGCAGGAAAGGGGCCGGCGGGGGAGAGACCCAGTACTTC.

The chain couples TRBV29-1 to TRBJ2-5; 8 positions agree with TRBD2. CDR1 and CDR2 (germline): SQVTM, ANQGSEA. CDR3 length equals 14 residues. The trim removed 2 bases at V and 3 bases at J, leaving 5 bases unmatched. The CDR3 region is CSVEKAGAKETQYF. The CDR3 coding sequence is TGCAGCGTTGAAAAAGCGGGGGCCAAAGAGACCCAGTACTTC.

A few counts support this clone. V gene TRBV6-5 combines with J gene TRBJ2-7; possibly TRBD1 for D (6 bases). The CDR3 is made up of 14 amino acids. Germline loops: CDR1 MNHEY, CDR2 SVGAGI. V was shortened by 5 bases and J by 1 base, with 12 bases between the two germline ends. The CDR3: CASSPITGSYEQYF. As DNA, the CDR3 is TGTGCCAGCAGTCCAATTACAGGGTCCTACGAGCAGTACTTC.

CDR3 nucleotides: TGCGCCAGCAGCCACGGGACAGGGGGGAGGAACACTGAAGCTTTCTTT. This sequence encodes CASSHGTGGRNTEAFF. The chain uses TRBV4-1 and TRBJ1-1; 11 nucleotides line up with TRBD1. The ends lost 3 bases at V and 1 base at J; junction bases unmatched: 4. Germline lookup yields CDR1 MGHRA and CDR2 YSYEKL. This CDR3 is 16 amino acids long.

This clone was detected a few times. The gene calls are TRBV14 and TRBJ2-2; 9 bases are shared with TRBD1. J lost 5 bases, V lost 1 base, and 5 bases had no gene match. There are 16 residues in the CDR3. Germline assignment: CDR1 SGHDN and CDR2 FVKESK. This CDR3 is CASSQGGTGRTGELFF. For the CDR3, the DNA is TGTGCCAGCAGCCAAGGTGGGACAGGGAGAACCGGGGAGCTGTTTTTT. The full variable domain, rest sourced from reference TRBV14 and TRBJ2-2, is EAGVTQFPSHSVIEKGQTVTLRCDPISGHDNLYWYRRVMGKEIKFLLHFVKESKQDESGMPNNRFLAERTGGTYSTLKVQPAELEDSGVYFCASSQGGTGRTGELFFGEGSRLTVL.